Following are 5 T cell receptor beta chains from one sample sequenced in a study of T-cell reconstitution after alpha-beta-depleted transplantation in children. Unique molecular identifiers were incorporated during preparation of the TCRbeta library. TCRdb re-derived calls from the PCR reads in MiXCR, one entry per CDR3 protein. The sample has some 600,000 distinct CDR3 sequences; over 10% are singletons. The sequencing used PBMCs, mostly from graft donor cells, collected 360 days after TCRalphabeta/CD19-depleted stem cell transplant. These receptors all come from a male patient between 10 and 17 years old who had a stem cell transplant for acute myeloid leukemia, so the T cells may come from the graft donor.

This chain uses TRBV19 with TRBJ2-1; 10 nucleotides agree with TRBD2. CDR1 and CDR2 from the germline V gene are LNHDA and SQIVND (reference sequence). The CDR3 sequence is 17 residues long. V was pared by 0 bases and J by 7 bases, with 9 bases of the junction left unmatched. For the CDR3, the DNA is TGTGCCAGTAGTATAGAGCGGCTAGCGGGAGTTTTAAATGAGCAGTTCTTC. This encodes CASSIERLAGVLNEQFF.

The genes are TRBV6-5 and TRBJ1-3; no definite D call. Germline lookup yields CDR1 MNHEY and CDR2 SVGAGI. Trimming took off 0 bases at V and 0 bases at J, with 6 bases between the two ends. The CDR3 runs to 15 residues. In DNA form, the CDR3 reads TGTGCCAGCAGTTACTCAGGTTTCTCTGGAAACACCATATATTTT. Protein: CASSYSGFSGNTIYF.

This clonotype was picked up many times. The chain has TRBV5-4 and TRBJ2-1; D may be TRBD2 (5 bases). The CDR3 loop spans 15 amino acids. Germline CDR1 and CDR2: SGHNT and YYREEE (reference sequence). The V and J ends lost 0 bases and 9 bases respectively, with 16 bases between them. This chain's CDR3 is CASSLDSGSGGEQFF. The CDR3 coding sequence is TGTGCCAGCAGCTTGGACTCTGGTTCAGGAGGTGAGCAGTTCTTC.

This clonotype appeared a few times. This rearrangement joins TRBV4-1 to TRBJ2-7, with D uncertain. CDR3 length: 13 amino acids. The V end lost 2 bases, the J end lost 3 bases, and 8 bases lay between the germline ends. CDR1 MGHRA and CDR2 YSYEKL come from the germline V gene. Here the CDR3 DNA reads TGCGCCAGCAGCCAAAGGGATAACTACGAGCAGTACTTC. Its translation is CASSQRDNYEQYF.

This chain connects TRBV9 to TRBJ2-5; tentatively, D is TRBD1 or TRBD2 (5 bases each). The CDR3 runs to 14 residues. Germline assignment: CDR1 SGDLS and CDR2 YYNGEE. The V and J ends lost 2 bases and 4 bases respectively, with 12 bases between them. CDR3 DNA: TGTGCCAGCAGCGTCCGGGAAAGGGGAGAGACCCAGTACTTC. Encoded protein: CASSVRERGETQYF.